Reported below is one TCR beta chain. This sample was taken from a study of identical twins. One entry per CDR3 protein, called by TCRdb with MiXCR from the 5' RACE reads. The sample consists of about 730,000 distinct CDR3 sequences, 21% of them appearing once. Germline V gene data show CDR1 as SQVTM and CDR2 as ANQGSEA. V lost 5 bases, J lost 3 bases, and 3 bases stayed unmatched. The CDR3 covers 14 residues. The data also belong to a second study, concerning T cells expressing NK-cell markers.

Sequencing was performed on PBMCs. The TCR was taken from a woman aged 18 to 35 in good health. This chain joins TRBV29-1 and TRBJ2-5; TRBD2 aligns across 13 bases. As DNA, the CDR3 is TGCAGCGTTAAGGGGACTAGCGGGGAAGAGACCCAGTACTTC. This sequence encodes CSVKGTSGEETQYF.